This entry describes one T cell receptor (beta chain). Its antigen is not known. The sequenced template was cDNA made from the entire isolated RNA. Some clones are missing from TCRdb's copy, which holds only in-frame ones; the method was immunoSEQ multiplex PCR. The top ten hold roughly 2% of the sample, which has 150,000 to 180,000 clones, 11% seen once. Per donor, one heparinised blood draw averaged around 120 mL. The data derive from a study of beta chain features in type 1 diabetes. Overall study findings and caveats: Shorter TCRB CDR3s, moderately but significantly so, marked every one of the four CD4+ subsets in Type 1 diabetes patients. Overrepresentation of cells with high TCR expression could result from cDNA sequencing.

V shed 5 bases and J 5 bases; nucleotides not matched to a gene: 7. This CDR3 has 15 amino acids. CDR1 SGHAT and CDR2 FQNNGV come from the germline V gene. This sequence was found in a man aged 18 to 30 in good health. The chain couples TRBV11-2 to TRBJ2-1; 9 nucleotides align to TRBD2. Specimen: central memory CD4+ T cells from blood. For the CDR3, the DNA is TGTGCCAGCAGCCCCAGGGGACTAGCCAACAATGAGCAGTTCTTC. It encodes CASSPRGLANNEQFF. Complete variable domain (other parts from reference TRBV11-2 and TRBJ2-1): EAGVAQSPRYKIIEKRQSVAFWCNPISGHATLYWYQQILGQGPKLLIQFQNNGVVDDSQLPKDRFSAERLKGVDSTLKIQPAKLEDSAVYLCASSPRGLANNEQFFGPGTRLTVL.